This TCR beta chain was sequenced in a study of regulatory T cells in long-lasting Graves disease. About the study: Graves' disease counted as persistent after over 5 years of antithyroid drugs with positive TSH receptor antibodies. Points from the study as a whole: Analyses excluded thyroid tissue, covering peripheral blood alone. Authors noted too few samples as a limitation.

Arm-PCR of CDR3 regions with iRepertoire HTBI primers generated TCR beta libraries. In the study's own analysis: Samples revealed around 56 TRBV and over twelve TRBJ segments. Via MiXCR, TCRdb re-called the multiplex PCR reads, giving one row per CDR3 protein. TCRdb's processing, not the authors', yielded these V and J calls. The sample contains about 460,000 distinct CDR3 sequences, approximately 23% of which appear only once. The time point was: persistent/refractory GD, antithyroid drugs over 5 years with positive TRAb. RNA from PBMCs was the source of the TCR library. Details on this clonotype: Antigen specificity is unknown.

The CDR3 runs 15 residues. V lost 3 bases to trimming and J lost 1 base, with 13 bases between them. Germline V gives CDR1 SGHDT, CDR2 YYEEEE. The sequences come from peripheral blood mononuclear cells (PBMCs), collected when the disease was refractory, from a patient treated with antithyroid drugs. The clonotype comes from a female donor with Graves disease. This sequence joins TRBV5-6 and TRBJ2-5, with D perhaps given as TRBD1 or TRBD2 (5 bases each). The CDR3 spells CASSSLPGPQETQYF. The DNA of the CDR3 is TGTGCCAGCAGCTCCCTCCCGGGACCCCAAGAGACCCAGTACTTC.